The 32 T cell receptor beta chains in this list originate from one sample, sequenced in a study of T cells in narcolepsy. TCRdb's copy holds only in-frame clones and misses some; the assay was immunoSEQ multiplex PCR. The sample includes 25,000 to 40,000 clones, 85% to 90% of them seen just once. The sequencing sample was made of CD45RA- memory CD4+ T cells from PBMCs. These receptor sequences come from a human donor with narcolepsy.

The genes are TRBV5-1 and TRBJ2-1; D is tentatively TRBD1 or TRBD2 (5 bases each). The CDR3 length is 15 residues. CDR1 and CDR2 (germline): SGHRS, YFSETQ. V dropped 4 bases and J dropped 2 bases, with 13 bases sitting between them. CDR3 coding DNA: TGCGCCAGCAGCCCAACCTCGGGGCCCTACAATGAGCAGTTCTTC. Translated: CASSPTSGPYNEQFF.

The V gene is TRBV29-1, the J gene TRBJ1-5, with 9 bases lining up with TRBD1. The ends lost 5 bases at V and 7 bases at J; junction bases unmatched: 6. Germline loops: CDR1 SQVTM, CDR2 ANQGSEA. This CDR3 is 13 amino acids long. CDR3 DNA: TGCAGCGTTACAGGGGGCGCGGGGCAGCCCCAGCATTTT. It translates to CSVTGGAGQPQHF. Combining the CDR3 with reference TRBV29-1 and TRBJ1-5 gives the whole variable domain SAVISQKPSRDICQRGTSLTIQCQVDSQVTMMFWYRQQPGQSLTLIATANQGSEATYESGFVIDKFPISRPNLTFSTLTVSNMSPEDSSIYLCSVTGGAGQPQHFGDGTRLSIL.

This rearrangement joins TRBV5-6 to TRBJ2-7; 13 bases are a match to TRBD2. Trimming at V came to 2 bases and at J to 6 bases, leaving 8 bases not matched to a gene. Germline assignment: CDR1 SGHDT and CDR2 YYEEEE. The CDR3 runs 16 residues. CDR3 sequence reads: CASSFRTSGGSREQYF. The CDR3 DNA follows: TGTGCCAGCAGCTTCCGGACTAGCGGGGGCTCTCGCGAGCAGTACTTC.

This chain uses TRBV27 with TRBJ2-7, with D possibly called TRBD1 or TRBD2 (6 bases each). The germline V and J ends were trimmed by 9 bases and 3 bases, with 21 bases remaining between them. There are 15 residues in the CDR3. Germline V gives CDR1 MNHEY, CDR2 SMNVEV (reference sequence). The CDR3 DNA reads TGTGCCAGTTACCCTAGGTGGGGGGCTTTCTACGAGCAGTACTTC. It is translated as CASYPRWGAFYEQYF.

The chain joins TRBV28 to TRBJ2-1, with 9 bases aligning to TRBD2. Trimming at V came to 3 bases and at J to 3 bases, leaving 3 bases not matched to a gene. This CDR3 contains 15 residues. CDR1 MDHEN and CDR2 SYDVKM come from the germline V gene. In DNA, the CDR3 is TGTGCCAGCAGTTTTTCAGCGGGAGGCTACAATGAGCAGTTCTTC. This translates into CASSFSAGGYNEQFF.

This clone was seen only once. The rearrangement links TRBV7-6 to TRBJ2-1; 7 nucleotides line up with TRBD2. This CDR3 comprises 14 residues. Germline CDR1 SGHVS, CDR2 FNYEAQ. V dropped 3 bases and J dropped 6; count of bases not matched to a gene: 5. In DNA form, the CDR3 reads TGTGCCAGCAGCTTCTCGGGGGGAAGCAATGAGCAGTTCTTC. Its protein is CASSFSGGSNEQFF.

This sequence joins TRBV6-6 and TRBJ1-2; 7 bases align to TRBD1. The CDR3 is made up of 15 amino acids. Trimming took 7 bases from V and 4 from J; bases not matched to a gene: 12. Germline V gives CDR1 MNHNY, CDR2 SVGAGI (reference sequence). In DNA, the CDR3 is TGTGCCAGCAAACCACACAGGGGAGACAGCTATGGCTACACCTTC. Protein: CASKPHRGDSYGYTF.

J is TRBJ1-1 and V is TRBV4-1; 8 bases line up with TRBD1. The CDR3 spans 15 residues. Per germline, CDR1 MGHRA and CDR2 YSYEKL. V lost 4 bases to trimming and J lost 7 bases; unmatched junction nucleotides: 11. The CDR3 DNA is TGCGCCAGCAGCCCACACGGACAGGGCTTCAATGAAGCTTTCTTT. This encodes CASSPHGQGFNEAFF.

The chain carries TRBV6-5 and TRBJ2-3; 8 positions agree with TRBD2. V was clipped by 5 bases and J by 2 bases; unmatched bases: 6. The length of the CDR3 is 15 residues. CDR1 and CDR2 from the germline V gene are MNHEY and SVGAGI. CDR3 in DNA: TGTGCCAGCAGTCCTAGTAGCGGGGTCACAGATACGCAGTATTTT. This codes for CASSPSSGVTDTQYF.

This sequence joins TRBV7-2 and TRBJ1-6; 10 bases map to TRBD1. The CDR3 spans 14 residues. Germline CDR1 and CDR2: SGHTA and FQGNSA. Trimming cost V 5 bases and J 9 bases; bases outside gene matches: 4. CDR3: CASSLGQGSSPLHF. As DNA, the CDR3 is TGTGCCAGCAGCCTGGGACAGGGGAGTTCACCCCTCCACTTT. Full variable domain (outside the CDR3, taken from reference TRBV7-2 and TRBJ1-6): GAGVSQSPSNKVTEKGKDVELRCDPISGHTALYWYRQSLGQGLEFLIYFQGNSAPDKSGLPSDRFSAERTGGSVSTLTIQRTQQEDSAVYLCASSLGQGSSPLHFGNGTRLTVT.

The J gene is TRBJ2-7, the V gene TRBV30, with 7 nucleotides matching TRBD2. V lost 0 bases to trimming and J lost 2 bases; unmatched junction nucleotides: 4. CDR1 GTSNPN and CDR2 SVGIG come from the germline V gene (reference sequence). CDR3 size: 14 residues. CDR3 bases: TGTGCCTGGAGTGTTACGGGGGGTCCCTACGAGCAGTACTTC. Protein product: CAWSVTGGPYEQYF.

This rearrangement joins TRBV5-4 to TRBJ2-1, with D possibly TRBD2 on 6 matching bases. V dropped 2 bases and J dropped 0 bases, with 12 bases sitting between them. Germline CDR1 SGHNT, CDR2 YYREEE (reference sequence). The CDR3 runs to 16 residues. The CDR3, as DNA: TGTGCCAGCAGCTTCGGGAGCCCGTCCTCCTACAATGAGCAGTTCTTC. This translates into CASSFGSPSSYNEQFF.

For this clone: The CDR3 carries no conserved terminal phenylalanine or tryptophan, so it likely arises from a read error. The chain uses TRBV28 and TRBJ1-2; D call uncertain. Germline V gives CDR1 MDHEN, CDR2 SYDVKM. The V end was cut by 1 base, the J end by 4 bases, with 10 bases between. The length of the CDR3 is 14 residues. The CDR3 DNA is TGTGCCAGCAGTTTATCGGGAGGTCTCTATGGCTACACCCTC. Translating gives CASSLSGGLYGYTL.

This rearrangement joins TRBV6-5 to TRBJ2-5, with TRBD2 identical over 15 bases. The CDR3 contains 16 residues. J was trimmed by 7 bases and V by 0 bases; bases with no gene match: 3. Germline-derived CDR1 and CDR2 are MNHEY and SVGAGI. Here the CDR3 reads CASSYSEGLAGGTQYF. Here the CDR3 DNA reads TGTGCCAGCAGTTACTCGGAGGGACTAGCGGGAGGGACCCAGTACTTC.

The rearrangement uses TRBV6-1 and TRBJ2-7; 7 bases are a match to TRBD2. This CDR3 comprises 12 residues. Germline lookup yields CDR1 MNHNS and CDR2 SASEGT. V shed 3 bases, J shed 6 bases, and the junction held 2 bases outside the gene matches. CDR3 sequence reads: CASSDWGGEQYF. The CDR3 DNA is TGTGCCAGCAGTGATTGGGGGGGCGAGCAGTACTTC.

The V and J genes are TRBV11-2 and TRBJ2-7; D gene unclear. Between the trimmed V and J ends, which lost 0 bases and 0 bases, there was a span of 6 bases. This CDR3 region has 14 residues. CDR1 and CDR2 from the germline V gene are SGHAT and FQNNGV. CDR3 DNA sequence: TGTGCCAGCAGCTTAGATCCGAGCTCCTACGAGCAGTACTTC. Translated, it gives CASSLDPSSYEQYF.

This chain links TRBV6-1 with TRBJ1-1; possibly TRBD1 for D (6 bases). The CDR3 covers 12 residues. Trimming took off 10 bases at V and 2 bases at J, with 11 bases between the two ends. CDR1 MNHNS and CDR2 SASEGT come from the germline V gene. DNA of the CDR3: TGTGCCATCACCAGGGGTAACACTGAAGCTTTCTTT. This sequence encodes CAITRGNTEAFF.

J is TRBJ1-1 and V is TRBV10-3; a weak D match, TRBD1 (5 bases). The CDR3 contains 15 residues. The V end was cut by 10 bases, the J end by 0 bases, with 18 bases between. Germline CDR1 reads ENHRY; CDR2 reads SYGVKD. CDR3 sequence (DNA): TGTGCCACCTGTTGTGGGGACCCTATGAACACTGAAGCTTTCTTT. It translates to CATCCGDPMNTEAFF.

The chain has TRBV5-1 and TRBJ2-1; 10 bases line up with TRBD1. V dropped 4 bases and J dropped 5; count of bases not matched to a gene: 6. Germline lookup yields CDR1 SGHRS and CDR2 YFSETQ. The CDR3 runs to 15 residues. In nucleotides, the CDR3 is TGCGCCAGCAGCGTTGTAGGACAGGGGGACAATGAGCAGTTCTTC. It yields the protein CASSVVGQGDNEQFF.

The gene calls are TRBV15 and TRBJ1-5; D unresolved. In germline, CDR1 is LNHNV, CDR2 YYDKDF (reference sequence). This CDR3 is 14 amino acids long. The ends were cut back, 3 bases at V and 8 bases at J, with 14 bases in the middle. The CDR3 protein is CATSSADPEKPQHF. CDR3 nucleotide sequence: TGTGCCACCAGCAGCGCGGACCCCGAGAAGCCCCAGCATTTT.

The CDR3 DNA follows: TGTGCCAGCAGCTTAGTTCGTGCCGGGGAGCTGTTTTTT. Translation: CASSLVRAGELFF. The rearrangement joins TRBV11-1 to TRBJ2-2; D not resolved. Germline CDR1 SGHAT, CDR2 FQDESV (reference sequence). V lost 1 base and J 6 bases, leaving 6 bases between the germline ends. The CDR3 runs 13 residues.

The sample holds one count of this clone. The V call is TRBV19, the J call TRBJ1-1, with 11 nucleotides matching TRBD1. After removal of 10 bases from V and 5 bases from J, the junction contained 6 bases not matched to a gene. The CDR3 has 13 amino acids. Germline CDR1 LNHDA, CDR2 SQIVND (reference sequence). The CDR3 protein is CAIIGTGGTEAFF. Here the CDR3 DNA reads TGTGCCATCATCGGGACAGGGGGGACTGAAGCTTTCTTT.

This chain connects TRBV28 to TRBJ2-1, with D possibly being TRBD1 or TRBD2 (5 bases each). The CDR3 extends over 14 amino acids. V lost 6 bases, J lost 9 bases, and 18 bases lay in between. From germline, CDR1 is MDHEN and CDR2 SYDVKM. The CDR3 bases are TGTGCCAGCAGGCCGGGACCCCCCGTGGGTGAGCAGTTCTTC. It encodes CASRPGPPVGEQFF. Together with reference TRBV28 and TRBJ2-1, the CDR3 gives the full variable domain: DVKVTQSSRYLVKRTGEKVFLECVQDMDHENMFWYRQDPGLGLRLIYFSYDVKMKEKGDIPEGYSVSREKKERFSLILESASTNQTSMYLCASRPGPPVGEQFFGPGTRLTVL.

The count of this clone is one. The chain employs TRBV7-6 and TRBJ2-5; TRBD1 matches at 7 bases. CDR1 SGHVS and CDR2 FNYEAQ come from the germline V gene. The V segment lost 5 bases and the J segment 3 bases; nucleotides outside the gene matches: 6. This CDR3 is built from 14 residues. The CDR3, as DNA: TGTGCCAGCAGCAGAAGGACAGGCGAAGAGACCCAGTACTTC. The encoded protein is CASSRRTGEETQYF.

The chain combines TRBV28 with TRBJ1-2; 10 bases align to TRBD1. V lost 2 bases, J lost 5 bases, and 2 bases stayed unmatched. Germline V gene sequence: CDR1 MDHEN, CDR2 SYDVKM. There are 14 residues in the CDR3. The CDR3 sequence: CASSLGQGVYGYTF. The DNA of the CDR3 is TGTGCCAGCAGTTTAGGACAGGGGGTTTATGGCTACACCTTC.

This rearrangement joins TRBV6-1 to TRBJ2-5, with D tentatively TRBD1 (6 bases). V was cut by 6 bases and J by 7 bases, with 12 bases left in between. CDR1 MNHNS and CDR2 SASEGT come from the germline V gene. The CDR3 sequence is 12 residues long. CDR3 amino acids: CASRNRVGTQYF. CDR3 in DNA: TGTGCCAGCAGGAACAGGGTGGGGACCCAGTACTTC.

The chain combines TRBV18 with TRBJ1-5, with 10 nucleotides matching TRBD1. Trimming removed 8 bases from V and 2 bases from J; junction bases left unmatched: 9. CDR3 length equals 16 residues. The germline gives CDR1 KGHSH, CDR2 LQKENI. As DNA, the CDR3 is TGTGCCAGCCCGCGGGCCGGGACAGGGGGCAATCAGCCCCAGCATTTT. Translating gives CASPRAGTGGNQPQHF.

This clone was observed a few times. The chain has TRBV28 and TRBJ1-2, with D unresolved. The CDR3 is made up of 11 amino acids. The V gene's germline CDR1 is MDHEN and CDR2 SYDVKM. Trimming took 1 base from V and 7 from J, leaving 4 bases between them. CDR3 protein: CASSLLGGYTF. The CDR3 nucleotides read TGTGCCAGCAGTTTATTAGGTGGCTACACCTTC.

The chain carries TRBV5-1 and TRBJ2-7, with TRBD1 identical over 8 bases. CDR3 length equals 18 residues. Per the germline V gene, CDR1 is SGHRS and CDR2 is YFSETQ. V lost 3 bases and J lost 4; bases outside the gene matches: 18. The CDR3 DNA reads TGCGCCAGCAGCTGGAGGACAGGGACTGGGGCCGTTGGATACGAGCAGTACTTC. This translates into CASSWRTGTGAVGYEQYF.

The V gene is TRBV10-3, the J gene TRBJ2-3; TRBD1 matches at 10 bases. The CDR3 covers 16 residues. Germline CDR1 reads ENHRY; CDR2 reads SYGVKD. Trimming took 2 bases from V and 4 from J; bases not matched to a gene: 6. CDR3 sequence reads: CAISERQGAVADTQYF. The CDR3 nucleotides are TGTGCCATCAGTGAGCGACAGGGGGCTGTGGCAGATACGCAGTATTTT.

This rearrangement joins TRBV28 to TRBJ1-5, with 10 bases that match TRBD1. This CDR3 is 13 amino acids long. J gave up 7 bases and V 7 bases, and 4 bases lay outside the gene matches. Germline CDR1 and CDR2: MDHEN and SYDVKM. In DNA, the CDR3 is TGTGCCAGCACACAGACAGGGGGCCAGCCCCAGCATTTT. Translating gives CASTQTGGQPQHF. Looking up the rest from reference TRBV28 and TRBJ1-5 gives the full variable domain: DVKVTQSSRYLVKRTGEKVFLECVQDMDHENMFWYRQDPGLGLRLIYFSYDVKMKEKGDIPEGYSVSREKKERFSLILESASTNQTSMYLCASTQTGGQPQHFGDGTRLSIL.

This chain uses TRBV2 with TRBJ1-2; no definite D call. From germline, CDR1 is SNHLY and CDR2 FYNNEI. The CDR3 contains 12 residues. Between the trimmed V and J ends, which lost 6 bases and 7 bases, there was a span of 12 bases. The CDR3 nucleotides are TGTGCCAGCAGACTACTAGTGGTTGGCTACACCTTC. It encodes CASRLLVVGYTF.